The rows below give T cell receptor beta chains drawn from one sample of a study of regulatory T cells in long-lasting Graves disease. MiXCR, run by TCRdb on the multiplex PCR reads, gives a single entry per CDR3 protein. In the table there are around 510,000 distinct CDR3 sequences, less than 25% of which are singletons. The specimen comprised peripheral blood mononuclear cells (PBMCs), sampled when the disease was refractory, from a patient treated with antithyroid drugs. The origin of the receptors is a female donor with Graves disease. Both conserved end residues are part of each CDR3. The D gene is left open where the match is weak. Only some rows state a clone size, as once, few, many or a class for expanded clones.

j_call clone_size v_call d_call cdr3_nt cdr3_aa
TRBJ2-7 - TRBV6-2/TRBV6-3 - TGTGCCAGCAGTTACTTGCGTTGGACCTCCGAGGCCTACGAGCAGTACTTC CASSYLRWTSEAYEQYF
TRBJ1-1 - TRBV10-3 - TGTGCCATCAGTGATCTGGCCGACACTGAAGCTTTCTTT CAISDLADTEAFF
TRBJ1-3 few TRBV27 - TGTGCCAGCAGTTTACTCCCGCCTGGAAACACCATATATTTT CASSLLPPGNTIYF
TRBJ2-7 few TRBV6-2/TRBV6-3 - TGTGCCGGCAGTTACTCCTCGAGCCAGGTCTACGAGCAGTACTTC CAGSYSSSQVYEQYF
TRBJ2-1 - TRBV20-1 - TGCAGTGCTAGTCTCGGCTACAATGAGCAGTTCTTC CSASLGYNEQFF
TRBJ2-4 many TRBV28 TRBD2 TGTGCCAGCACTGCAGCGGGATGGGGGGGAAACATTCAGTACTTC CASTAAGWGGNIQYF
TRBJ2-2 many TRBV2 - TGTGCCAGCAGTGATATGACGGGAAGCACCGGGGAGCTGTTTTTT CASSDMTGSTGELFF
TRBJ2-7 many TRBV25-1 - TGTGCCAGCAGTGATTCAGACAGCCAAACCTACGAGCAGTACTTC CASSDSDSQTYEQYF
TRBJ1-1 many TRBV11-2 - TGTGCCAGCAGCCGCAGGGCGGAGAACACTGAAGCTTTCTTT CASSRRAENTEAFF
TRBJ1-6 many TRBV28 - TGTGCCAGCAGTTTCGGATTCCCTAATTCACCCCTCCACTTT CASSFGFPNSPLHF
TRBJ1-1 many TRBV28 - TGTGCCAGCAGTTTAGGTCCGGGGAAAACTGAAGCTTTCTTT CASSLGPGKTEAFF
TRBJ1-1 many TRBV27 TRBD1 TGTGCCAGCAGTTCAGGGGGAGGGACTGAAGCTTTCTTT CASSSGGGTEAFF
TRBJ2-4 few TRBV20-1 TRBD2 TGCAGTGCCGACGGTAGCGGGAGTGGAAACATTCAGTACTTC CSADGSGSGNIQYF
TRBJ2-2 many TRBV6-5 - TGTGCCAGCAGCTACTCGAACACCGGGGAGCTGTTTTTT CASSYSNTGELFF